This T cell receptor beta chain was captured by sequencing in a study of shared clonotypes between healthy human individuals. Original analysis: For the immunoSEQ data, sequences were junction-only without quality scores, so filtering differed. Profiled with immunoSEQ multiplex PCR; TCRdb holds only in-frame clones, not every one. Clone size and the V and J calls come from that table; the DNA yielded D and trimming. The repertoire holds roughly 700,000 clones, with around two thirds as singletons. To note about this clone: Its cognate antigen is unknown.

Looked up from germline, CDR1 is ENHRY and CDR2 is SYGVKD. The CDR3 spans 19 residues. V lost 0 bases, J lost 1 base, and 10 bases stayed unmatched. Regarding the study as a whole: There were few donors, and this limited the genetic and exposure-history diversity represented.

The receptor was derived from a woman under 40 in good health. The sequencing sample was made of memory CD4+ T cells sorted from blood. Subset specified: CD45RA-negative fraction. V usage is TRBV10-3 and J usage is TRBJ2-3; 10 bases are shared with TRBD2. CDR3 DNA: TGTGCCATCAGTGAGTCGCCAGCTAGCGGGAGTTTCGGCACAGATACGCAGTATTTT. It yields the protein CAISESPASGSFGTDTQYF.